This TCR beta chain derives from a study of early T cells in non-severe SARS-CoV-2 infection (dated by TCRdb to about 2021). In terms of the full investigation: Because TCR sequencing relied on bulk RNA taken from unsorted whole blood, pairing of alpha and beta chains was not possible. Findings and caveats that apply to the study as a whole: VDJdb matching was skewed toward anti-spike CD8 responses, so virus-specific expansions were likely underestimated and private and CD4 specificities were missed.

Concerning this clonotype itself: What antigen it recognizes has not been identified. One base away there is no much larger clone; base qualities are not given.

The method was 5' RACE. The data were produced on a NextSeq 500. To correct for sequencing error and PCR bias, the TCR library protocol tagged individual cDNA molecules with unique molecular identifiers. Sequencing covered both TCR alpha and beta chains, and within each sample the abundances of alpha and beta sequences were tightly co-correlated. The authors processed their data as follows. Decombinator V4 was used to annotate the V gene, J gene and CDR3 of the TCR sequences. Expanded TCRs were defined as changing significantly between any two time points under a Poisson model with p below 0.0001. Abundances of TCRs were expressed as counts per million after normalisation to the total number of TCRs sequenced in each sample. VDJdb, accessed 1 November 2021, was searched for CMV, EBV and SARS-CoV-2 annotated TCRs, excluding TCRs annotated for multiple antigens. TCRdb redid the processing of the public reads, applying fastp at Q25 and MiXCR, and retained in-frame beta chains. All rows with the same CDR3 protein become a single entry with the most common DNA and genes. The V and J calls, along with clone size, are taken from TCRdb and not from the paper's own processing. In all, the sample holds roughly 120,000 distinct CDR3 sequences, and 15% of those were seen once. The biggest ten clones account for about a fifth of the sample.

The study was a case-control design nested within a healthcare worker cohort in London, UK, with weekly nasopharyngeal swab PCR tests and blood sampling. Healthcare workers were recruited between 23 and 31 March 2020, during the week of the UK lockdown, and were followed weekly for up to roughly 15 weeks. This TCR was recovered from an adult who was a healthcare worker with PCR-confirmed SARS-CoV-2 infection or an uninfected control (not recorded which). The sample taken for sequencing was whole blood.

CDR3 protein: CASSPNPQGDQPQHF. The nucleotide sequence reads as follows: TGTGCCAGCAGTCCGAATCCTCAGGGGGATCAGCCCCAGCATTTT. Recombination joined TRBV5-5 with TRBJ1-5, with 7 bases aligning to TRBD1. Here V drops 5 bases and J drops 5 bases, and the junction holds 10 bases not matched to any gene. Based on the germline V gene (reference sequence), the CDR1 and CDR2 sequences are SGHKS and YYEKEE. Spanning cysteine to phenylalanine, the CDR3 consists of 15 amino acids. Only the CDR3 region is kept as DNA, spanning 45 bases read in frame from base 1.